This T cell receptor beta chain was observed in a study of blood T cell repertoires in COVID-19. Overall study context: Spain, Italy and the United States supplied samples that represented acute and convalescent COVID-19. PBMCs, B-cell-depleted T cells, or T cells were the source of the cDNA or gDNA that made up the material.

Original processing methods: The assay estimated nucleated cells by amplifying reference gene primers. The table came from immunoSEQ multiplex PCR; TCRdb's copy has only in-frame clones and leaves some out. V, J and clone size are those of that table, while D and trimming were read from the DNA. The sample lists a few hundred thousand clones, approximately 90% occurring once. Recovery among Cohort 3 donors was established by two negative PCRs, clearance, or symptom resolution. Trimming removed 4 bases from V and 5 bases from J; junction bases left unmatched: 9. Germline V lookup: CDR1 KGHDR, CDR2 SFDVKD. This CDR3 is 17 amino acids long.

Sequenced material: PBMCs or T cells enriched from blood (not recorded which). This sequence was found in a woman between 25 and 40 years old who had recovered from COVID-19. The chain joins TRBV24-1 to TRBJ2-3; 12 nucleotides line up with TRBD2. CDR3 DNA: TGTGCCACCAGTGACCCGGAACTAGCGGGGGGACGAGATACGCAGTATTTT. It yields the protein CATSDPELAGGRDTQYF.